Sequencing of this T cell receptor (beta chain) was carried out in a study of Ad26.COV2.S vaccination and SARS-CoV-2 variants. The data were produced by immunoSEQ multiplex PCR, yet TCRdb's version contains in-frame clones alone and is incomplete. The data contain hundreds of thousands of clones, more than 70% of them singletons. The length of the CDR3 is 15 residues. Per the germline V gene, CDR1 is SGHTA and CDR2 is FQGNSA. V lost 5 bases, J lost 6 bases, and 13 bases stayed unmatched. Treatment denoted: roughly 19 received Ad26.COV2.S at low or high dose, single or two shots; roughly five received placebo; per-sample allocation not given. Sample collection was performed on day 63 after the first vaccine or placebo injection.

The chain combines TRBV7-2 with TRBJ2-7; TRBD2 aligns across 7 bases. The material sequenced was peripheral blood, taken in a trial of Ad26.COV2.S vaccine versus placebo. The receptor was derived from a person between 18 and 60 years old who received the Ad26.COV2.S COVID-19 vaccine or a placebo. CDR3 in amino acids: CASSQRGGRLSEQYF. The CDR3 bases are TGTGCCAGCAGCCAGAGGGGCGGGAGATTAAGCGAGCAGTACTTC.